The 3 T cell receptor beta chains below were found in one sample sequenced in a study of shared clonotypes between healthy human individuals. The naive CD8 population came from CD45RO-negative cells selected for CCR7, without terminally differentiated effector memory CD45RA+ cells. Some clones are missing from TCRdb's copy, which holds only in-frame ones; the method was immunoSEQ multiplex PCR. The sample records 700,000 to 950,000 clones, about 97% being singletons. Sequenced input: naive CD8+ T cells sorted from blood. The receptors come from a man aged 25-45 years in good health.

This clone appeared once. DNA for the CDR3: TGCAGCGTTGTAATGGAAGGCTCCTACAATGAGCAGTTCTTC. Its translation is CSVVMEGSYNEQFF. V is TRBV29-1 and J is TRBJ2-1; D unresolved. The CDR3 sequence is 14 residues long. The germline V and J ends were trimmed by 4 bases and 0 bases, with 10 bases remaining between them. CDR1 is SQVTM, CDR2 ANQGSEA, per germline.

V and J are TRBV27 and TRBJ1-5; 8 bases match TRBD1. CDR1 and CDR2 (germline): MNHEY, SMNVEV (reference sequence). This CDR3 region has 17 residues. After removal of 0 bases from V and 4 bases from J, the junction contained 8 bases not matched to a gene. The CDR3 region is CASSLSFRGLKNQPQHF. The CDR3, as DNA: TGTGCCAGCAGTTTATCTTTCAGGGGGCTCAAAAATCAGCCCCAGCATTTT.

This CDR3 is CASRGLAGVEGKQFF. CDR3 in DNA: TGTGCCAGCAGAGGACTAGCGGGAGTAGAGGGGAAGCAGTTCTTC. The rearrangement uses TRBV27 and TRBJ2-1; 13 positions match TRBD2. This CDR3 comprises 15 residues. CDR1 MNHEY and CDR2 SMNVEV come from the germline V gene (reference sequence). The V gene end was trimmed by 6 bases and the J gene end by 11 bases; junction bases not matched to a gene: 10.